Reported below is one T cell receptor (beta chain). Participant reports of clinical history set cohort assignment. The CDR3 consists of 16 residues. V lost 1 base and J 1 base, leaving 13 bases between the germline ends. The germline V gene encodes CDR1 SEHNR and CDR2 FQNEAQ (reference sequence). The source of the sample is a study of blood T cell repertoires in COVID-19. In the study overall: T cells, B-cell-depleted T cells, or PBMCs provided the cDNA or gDNA that served as material.

Produced via immunoSEQ multiplex PCR; TCRdb's table is partial and in-frame only. The sample holds some 110,000 clones, around 84% seen once. The sequencing sample was made of PBMCs or T cells enriched from blood (not recorded which). This chain uses TRBV7-9 with TRBJ1-1; a possible D gene is TRBD1 (5 bases). The clonotype was recovered from a young woman who had recovered from COVID-19. The CDR3 DNA reads TGTGCCAGCAGCTTAGTAGGGCGGACACGGAACACTGAAGCTTTCTTT. It codes for CASSLVGRTRNTEAFF.